A single sample gave rise to the 5 T cell receptor beta chains below, sequenced in a study of T cell repertoires in cytomegalovirus infection. These receptors have no identified antigens. TCRdb re-called the reads through MiXCR, storing one row per CDR3 protein. The table lists 300,000 to 400,000 distinct CDR3 sequences, 25% to 30% of them singletons. Sequenced here: cultured PBMCs, sampled from culture after CMV antigen stimulation. These receptors were obtained from a human donor in good health (CMV status not recorded). Some clones in this sample may be carry-over from other donors' samples.

The V call is TRBV7-9, the J call TRBJ2-1; a weak D match, TRBD1 (6 bases). The germline V gene has CDR1 SEHNR and CDR2 FQNEAQ (reference sequence). CDR3 length: 11 residues. Trimming shortened V by 7 bases and J by 7 bases, and 8 bases separated the two germline ends. The CDR3 DNA is TGTGCCAGCAACAGGGAGAATGAGCAGTTCTTC. The encoded protein is CASNRENEQFF.

This chain connects TRBV7-2 to TRBJ2-1; no clear D gene. V was trimmed by 4 bases and J by 9 bases, leaving 10 bases between them. This CDR3 has 12 amino acids. Germline assignment: CDR1 SGHTA and CDR2 FQGNSA. CDR3 residues: CASSSLAGEQFF. CDR3 coding DNA: TGTGCCAGCAGCTCCCTCGCCGGTGAGCAGTTCTTC.

A few counts support this clonotype. The V and J genes are TRBV12-3 or TRBV12-4 and TRBJ2-7; 11 nucleotides agree with TRBD2. The CDR3 contains 18 residues. V shed 6 bases and J 1 base; nucleotides not matched to a gene: 14. CDR3 sequence: CASRSSGRGTVDSYEQYF. CDR3 nucleotide sequence: TGTGCCAGCAGAAGTAGCGGGAGGGGGACCGTTGATTCCTACGAGCAGTACTTC.

This chain links TRBV3-1 with TRBJ2-5; D is ambiguous. The ends were cut back, 2 bases at V and 7 bases at J, with 8 bases in the middle. Looked up from germline, CDR1 is LGHDT and CDR2 is YNNKEL (reference sequence). The CDR3 sequence is 12 residues long. The CDR3 nucleotides read TGTGCCAGCAGCCAATATGATCCGACCCAGTACTTC. Residues: CASSQYDPTQYF.

As DNA, the CDR3 is TGTGCTAGTGGTCCGGATGTCGGGGAGCTGTTTTTT. It codes for CASGPDVGELFF. The chain recombines TRBV12-5 with TRBJ2-2; D call uncertain. Trimming stripped 5 bases from V and 7 bases from J, with 8 bases between. The CDR3 runs to 12 residues. Germline CDR1 and CDR2: LGHNT and FRNRAP.